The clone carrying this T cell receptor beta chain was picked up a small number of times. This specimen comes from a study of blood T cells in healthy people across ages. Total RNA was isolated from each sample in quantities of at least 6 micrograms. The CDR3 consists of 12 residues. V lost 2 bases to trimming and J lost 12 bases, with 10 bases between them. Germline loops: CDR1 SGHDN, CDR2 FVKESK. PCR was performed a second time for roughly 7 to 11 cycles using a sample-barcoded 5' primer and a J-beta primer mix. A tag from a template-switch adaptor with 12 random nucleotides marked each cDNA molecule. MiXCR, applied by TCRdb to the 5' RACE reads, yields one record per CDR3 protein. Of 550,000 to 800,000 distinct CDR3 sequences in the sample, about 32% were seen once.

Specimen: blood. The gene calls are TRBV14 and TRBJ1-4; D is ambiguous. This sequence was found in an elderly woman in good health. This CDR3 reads CASSQTTWELFF. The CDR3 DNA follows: TGTGCCAGCAGCCAAACTACTTGGGAACTGTTTTTT.